This entry concerns a single T cell receptor beta chain. The antigen remains undetermined. Data came from immunoSEQ multiplex PCR; TCRdb stores just in-frame clones and leaves some out. The sample lists approximately 100,000 clones; 92% were seen once. The data derive from a study of T cell responses to AZD1222 COVID-19 vaccine. The study, taken as a whole, reports: It should be noted that donors were predominantly white British and more often female, and clonal diversity was possibly underestimated. Every sample of the repertoires postdated the peak T cell response. The study reported that nearly half of spike-specific TCRs target unmutated variant regions. After two AZD1222 doses, spike-specific TCR breadth and depth rose versus day 0.

The CDR3 is 13 amino acids. Germline CDR1 SGHTA, CDR2 FQGNSA. V was pared by 3 bases and J by 6 bases, with 12 bases between. The chain carries TRBV7-2 and TRBJ2-7; D uncertain. The source of this sequence is an adult in good health. The sample was peripheral blood, taken on day 0 of AZD1222 vaccination. The CDR3 region has the DNA TGTGCCAGCAGCTTTGACTCGCCCGGCGAGCAGTACTTC. Its translation is CASSFDSPGEQYF.